This T cell receptor beta chain was identified during a study of blood T cells in healthy people across ages. The authors drew around 9.3 milliliters of peripheral blood from each donor. The V and J ends lost 7 bases and 5 bases respectively, with 21 bases between them. This CDR3 comprises 15 residues. Germline V gene lookup returns CDR1 SGHRS and CDR2 YFSETQ. A second roughly 6 to 11 cycle PCR used barcoded and J-beta primers. Each cDNA molecule, via a template-switch adaptor with 12 random nucleotides, was tagged. Every sample gave at least 2.5 million paired-end reads containing CDR3. TCRdb ran MiXCR on the 5' RACE reads and lists one entry per CDR3 protein. The profile covers 650,000 to 1,000,000 distinct CDR3 sequences, with approximately 35% appearing a single time and 10% to 15% taken by the ten largest.

V and J are TRBV5-1 and TRBJ1-1; weak D call: TRBD1 (5 bases). Sequenced: blood. The receptor comes from a man between 18 and 35 years old in good health. The CDR3 here is CASCPRVGDVTEAFF. CDR3 DNA: TGCGCCAGCTGCCCCCGAGTAGGGGATGTTACTGAAGCTTTCTTT.